These 12 T cell receptor beta chains came from one sample sequenced in a study of cytomegalovirus exposure and HLA in healthy donors. PCR primers comprised 60 Vbeta and 13 Jbeta primers. Here immunoSEQ multiplex PCR was the method, and the copy in TCRdb shows in-frame clones only, minus some. The table has fewer than 150,000 clones, roughly 79% seen once; the top ten hold 2.8%. Specimen: PBMCs. The receptors come from a male donor in good health and CMV-seronegative.

The rearrangement uses TRBV19 and TRBJ2-5; D may be TRBD2 (6 bases). Germline V gene lookup returns CDR1 LNHDA and CDR2 SQIVND (reference sequence). The V and J ends lost 4 bases and 5 bases respectively, with 17 bases between them. CDR3 length: 15 amino acids. The CDR3 loop is CASSTSWGRGETQYF. CDR3 nucleotide sequence: TGTGCCAGTAGTACCTCGTGGGGCCGGGGGGAGACCCAGTACTTC.

The chain has TRBV6-1 and TRBJ1-3, with TRBD1 identical over 10 bases. Germline lookup yields CDR1 MNHNS and CDR2 SASEGT. The CDR3 runs to 15 residues. The junction had 3 bases not matched to a gene; V was cut back by 4 bases and J by 3 bases. The CDR3 DNA sequence: TGTGCCAGCAGTGTCGACAGGGGGCTTGGAAACACCATATATTTT. It codes for CASSVDRGLGNTIYF.

The chain has TRBV6-1 and TRBJ2-3; perhaps TRBD2 as D (6 bases). The germline CDR1 and CDR2 sequences are MNHNS and SASEGT. The CDR3 consists of 15 residues. V lost 6 bases and J 1 base, leaving 14 bases between the germline ends. In DNA form, the CDR3 reads TGTGCCAGCAGCGTGGAGGGGACTGGCACAGATACGCAGTATTTT. It specifies CASSVEGTGTDTQYF.

Concerning this clone itself: An end of the junction differs from the germline gene, which may be a read error. The chain couples TRBV19 to TRBJ2-5, with 10 bases that match TRBD2. Germline V gene data show CDR1 as LNHDA and CDR2 as SQIVND (reference sequence). The CDR3 extends over 16 amino acids. The CDR3 region has the DNA TGTGCCCGTAGTATAAGAGCGGGGGGGGACCAAGAGACCCAGTACTTC. Protein product: CARSIRAGGDQETQYF.

The rearrangement links TRBV29-1 to TRBJ1-2; D possibly corresponds to TRBD1 (5 bases). The CDR3 runs 12 residues. Germline lookup yields CDR1 SQVTM and CDR2 ANQGSEA. Trimming pared 6 bases from V and 4 bases from J, leaving 12 bases between. CDR3 amino acids: CSVDQGVYGYTF. The CDR3 DNA follows: TGCAGCGTCGACCAGGGTGTCTATGGCTACACCTTC.

CDR3 loop: CASRLTSGSAEQFF. CDR3 bases: TGTGCCAGCCGCCTGACTAGCGGGTCGGCGGAGCAGTTCTTC. The chain combines TRBV6-6 with TRBJ2-1; 10 bases match TRBD2. The V segment lost 8 bases and the J segment 10 bases; nucleotides outside the gene matches: 11. Germline CDR1 MNHNY, CDR2 SVGAGI (reference sequence). The CDR3 has 14 amino acids.

The gene calls are TRBV11-3 and TRBJ2-2; 10 bases align to TRBD1. Germline V lookup: CDR1 SGHNT, CDR2 YENEEA. The V gene end was trimmed by 5 bases and the J gene end by 5 bases; junction bases not matched to a gene: 5. This CDR3 region has 15 residues. The CDR3 region is CASSLRTGGTGELFF. CDR3 DNA: TGTGCCAGCAGCCTAAGGACAGGGGGGACCGGGGAGCTGTTTTTT.

Regarding this clone: The same CDR3 is also encoded by other DNA sequences in this sample. The chain joins TRBV12-5 to TRBJ1-5, with 8 positions matching TRBD1. This CDR3 region has 14 residues. The germline CDR1 and CDR2 sequences are LGHNT and FRNRAP. The junction had 4 bases not matched to a gene; V was cut back by 3 bases and J by 6 bases. DNA for the CDR3: TGTGCTAGTGGTTTACCAGGGGGCGGTCAGCCCCAGCATTTT. It specifies CASGLPGGGQPQHF.

The rearrangement joins TRBV5-4 to TRBJ2-3; D is possibly TRBD1 (7 bases). The CDR3 totals 14 residues. Between the trimmed V and J ends, which lost 6 bases and 9 bases, there was a span of 20 bases. From germline, CDR1 is SGHNT and CDR2 YYREEE (reference sequence). The CDR3 loop reads CASTLQGGRGTQYF. DNA for the CDR3: TGTGCCAGCACCCTCCAGGGGGGACGGGGCACGCAGTATTTT.

This chain uses TRBV11-2 with TRBJ1-2; 7 bases are a match to TRBD1. The CDR3 covers 15 residues. The germline V gene encodes CDR1 SGHAT and CDR2 FQNNGV. J lost 12 bases, V lost 5 bases, and 18 bases had no gene match. CDR3: CASSPDRASDRVDTF. The CDR3 DNA is TGTGCCAGCAGCCCCGACAGGGCCAGCGACCGAGTGGACACCTTC.

This clone was counted a few times. This chain joins TRBV4-1 and TRBJ1-5; the D is unclear. This CDR3 has 15 amino acids. The germline V and J ends were trimmed by 1 base and 7 bases, with 14 bases remaining between them. From germline, CDR1 is MGHRA and CDR2 YSYEKL. In DNA form, the CDR3 reads TGCGCCAGCAGCCAAGCTTATCAGGCTCGGCAGCCCCAGCATTTT. It translates to CASSQAYQARQPQHF.

The chain joins TRBV19 to TRBJ2-2; the match to TRBD2 covers 12 bases. Trimming removed 3 bases from V and 0 bases from J; junction bases left unmatched: 5. The CDR3 is 18 residues long. The germline V gene encodes CDR1 LNHDA and CDR2 SQIVND (reference sequence). DNA for the CDR3: TGTGCCAGTAGTATCAACCTAGCGGGGGGGACGAACACCGGGGAGCTGTTTTTT. Translation: CASSINLAGGTNTGELFF.